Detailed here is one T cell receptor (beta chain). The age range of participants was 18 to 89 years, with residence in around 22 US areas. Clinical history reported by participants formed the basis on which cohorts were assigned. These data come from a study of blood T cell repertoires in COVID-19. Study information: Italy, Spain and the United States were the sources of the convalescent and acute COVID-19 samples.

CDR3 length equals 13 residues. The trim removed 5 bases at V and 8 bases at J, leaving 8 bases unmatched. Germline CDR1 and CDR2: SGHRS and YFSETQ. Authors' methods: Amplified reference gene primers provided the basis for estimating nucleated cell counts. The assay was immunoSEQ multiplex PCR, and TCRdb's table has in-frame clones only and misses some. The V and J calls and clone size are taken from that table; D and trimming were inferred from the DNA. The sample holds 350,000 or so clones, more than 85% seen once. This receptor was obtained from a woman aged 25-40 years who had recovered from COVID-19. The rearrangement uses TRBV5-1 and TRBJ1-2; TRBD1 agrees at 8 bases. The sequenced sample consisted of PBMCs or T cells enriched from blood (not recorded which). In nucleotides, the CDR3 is TGCGCCAGCAGTCCAGGACAGGGAAGAGGCTACACCTTC. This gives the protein CASSPGQGRGYTF.